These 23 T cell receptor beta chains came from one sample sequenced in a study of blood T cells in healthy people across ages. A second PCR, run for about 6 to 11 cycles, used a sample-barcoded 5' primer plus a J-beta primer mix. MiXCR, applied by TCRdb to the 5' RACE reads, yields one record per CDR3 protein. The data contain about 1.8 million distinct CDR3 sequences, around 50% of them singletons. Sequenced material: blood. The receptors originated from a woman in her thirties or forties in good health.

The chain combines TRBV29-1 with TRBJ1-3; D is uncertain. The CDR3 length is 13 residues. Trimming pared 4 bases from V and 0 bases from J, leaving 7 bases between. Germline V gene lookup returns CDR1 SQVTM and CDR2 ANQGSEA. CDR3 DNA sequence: TGCAGCGTTGCCAGTCACTCTGGAAACACCATATATTTT. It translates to CSVASHSGNTIYF.

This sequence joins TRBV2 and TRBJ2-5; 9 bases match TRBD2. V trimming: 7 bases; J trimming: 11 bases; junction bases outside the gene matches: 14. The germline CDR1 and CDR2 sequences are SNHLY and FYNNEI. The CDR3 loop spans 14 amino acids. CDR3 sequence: CASKFAGGPNEQYF. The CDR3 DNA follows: TGTGCCAGCAAGTTTGCGGGGGGGCCTAATGAGCAGTACTTC.

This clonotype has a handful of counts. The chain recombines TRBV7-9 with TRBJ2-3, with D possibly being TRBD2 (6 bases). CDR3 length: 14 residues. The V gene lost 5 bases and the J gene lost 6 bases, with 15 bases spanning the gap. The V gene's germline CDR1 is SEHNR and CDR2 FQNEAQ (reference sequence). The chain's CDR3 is CASSPGPGGDTQYF. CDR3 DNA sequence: TGTGCCAGCAGCCCCGGTCCTGGGGGGGATACGCAGTATTTT. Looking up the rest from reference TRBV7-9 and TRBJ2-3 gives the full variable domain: DTGVSQNPRHKITKRGQNVTFRCDPISEHNRLYWYRQTLGQGPEFLTYFQNEAQLEKSRLLSDRFSAERPKGSFSTLEIQRTEQGDSAMYLCASSPGPGGDTQYFGPGTRLTVL.

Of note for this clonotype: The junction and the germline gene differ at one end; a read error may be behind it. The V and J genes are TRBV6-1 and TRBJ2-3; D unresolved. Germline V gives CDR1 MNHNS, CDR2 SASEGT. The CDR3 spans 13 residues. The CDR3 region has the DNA TGTGCCGCAGCACACCAACGCACAGATACGCGGTATTTT. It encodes CAAAHQRTDTRYF.

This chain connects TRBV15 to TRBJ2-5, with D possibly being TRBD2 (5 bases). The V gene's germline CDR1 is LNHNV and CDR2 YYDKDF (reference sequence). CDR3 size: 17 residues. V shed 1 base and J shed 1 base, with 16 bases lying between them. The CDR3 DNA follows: TGTGCCACCAGCAGAGTGGTGAGGGAAGATTCCCAAGAGACCCAGTACTTC. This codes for CATSRVVREDSQETQYF.

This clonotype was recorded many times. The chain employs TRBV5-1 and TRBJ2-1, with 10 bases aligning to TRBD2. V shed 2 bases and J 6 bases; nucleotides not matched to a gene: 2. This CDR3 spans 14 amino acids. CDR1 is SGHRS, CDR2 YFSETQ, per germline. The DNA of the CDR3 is TGCGCCAGCAGCTTTAGCGGGGGGTCCAATGAGCAGTTCTTC. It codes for CASSFSGGSNEQFF. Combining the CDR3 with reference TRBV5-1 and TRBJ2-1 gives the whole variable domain KAGVTQTPRYLIKTRGQQVTLSCSPISGHRSVSWYQQTPGQGLQFLFEYFSETQRNKGNFPGRFSGRQFSNSRSEMNVSTLELGDSALYLCASSFSGGSNEQFFGPGTRLTVL.

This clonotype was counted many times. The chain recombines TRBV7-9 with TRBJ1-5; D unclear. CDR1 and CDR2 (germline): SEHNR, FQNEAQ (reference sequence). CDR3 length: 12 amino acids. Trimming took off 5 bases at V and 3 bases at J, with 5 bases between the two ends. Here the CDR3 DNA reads TGTGCCAGCAGCCTTAACAATCAGCCCCAGCATTTT. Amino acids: CASSLNNQPQHF.

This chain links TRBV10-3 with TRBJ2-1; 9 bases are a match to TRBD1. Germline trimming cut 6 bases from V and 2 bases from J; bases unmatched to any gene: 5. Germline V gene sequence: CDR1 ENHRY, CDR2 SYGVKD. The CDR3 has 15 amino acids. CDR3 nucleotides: TGTGCCATCAGCGACCGGGACAGGGCCTACAATGAGCAGTTCTTC. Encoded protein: CAISDRDRAYNEQFF.

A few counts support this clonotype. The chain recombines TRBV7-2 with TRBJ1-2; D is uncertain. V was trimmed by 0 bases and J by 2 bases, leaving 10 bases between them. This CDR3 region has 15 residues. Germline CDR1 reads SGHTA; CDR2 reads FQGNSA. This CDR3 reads CASSLAPGGNYGYTF. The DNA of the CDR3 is TGTGCCAGCAGCTTAGCGCCGGGCGGGAACTATGGCTACACCTTC.

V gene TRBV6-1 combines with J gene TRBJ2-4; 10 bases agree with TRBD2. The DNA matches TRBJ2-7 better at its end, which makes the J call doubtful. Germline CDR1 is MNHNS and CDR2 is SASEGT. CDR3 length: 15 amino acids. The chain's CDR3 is CASQSNSGGSHEQYF. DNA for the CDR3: TGTGCCAGCCAATCGAATAGCGGGGGGAGCCACGAGCAGTACTTC.

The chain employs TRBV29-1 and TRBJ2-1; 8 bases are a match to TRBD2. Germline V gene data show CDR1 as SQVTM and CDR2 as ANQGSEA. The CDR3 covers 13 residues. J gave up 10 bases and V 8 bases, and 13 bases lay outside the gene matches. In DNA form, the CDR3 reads TGCAGCTATGAGACTAGCGTACCTCAAGAGCAGTTCTTC. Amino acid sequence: CSYETSVPQEQFF.

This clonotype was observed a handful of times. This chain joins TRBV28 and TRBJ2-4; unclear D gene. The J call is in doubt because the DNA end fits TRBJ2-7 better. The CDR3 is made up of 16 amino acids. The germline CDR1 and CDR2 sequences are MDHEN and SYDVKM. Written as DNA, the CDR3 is TGTGCCAGCAGTTATCATAGACCTGCGACTCTCTACGAGCAGTACTTC. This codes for CASSYHRPATLYEQYF.

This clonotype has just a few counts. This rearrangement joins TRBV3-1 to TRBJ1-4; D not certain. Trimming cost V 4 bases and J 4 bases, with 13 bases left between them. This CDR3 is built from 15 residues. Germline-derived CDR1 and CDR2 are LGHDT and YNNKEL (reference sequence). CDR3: CASSRHWESNEKLFF. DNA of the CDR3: TGTGCCAGCAGCCGACATTGGGAAAGTAATGAAAAACTGTTTTTT.

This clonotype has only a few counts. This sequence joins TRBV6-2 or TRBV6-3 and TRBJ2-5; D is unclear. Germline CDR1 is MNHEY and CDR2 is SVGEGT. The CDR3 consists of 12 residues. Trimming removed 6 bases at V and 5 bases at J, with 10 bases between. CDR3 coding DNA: TGTGCCAGCAGGACTTACAGTGAGACCCAGTACTTC. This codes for CASRTYSETQYF.

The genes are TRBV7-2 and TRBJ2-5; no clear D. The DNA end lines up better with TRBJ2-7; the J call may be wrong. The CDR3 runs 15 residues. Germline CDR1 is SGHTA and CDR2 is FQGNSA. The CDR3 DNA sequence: TGTGCCAGCAGCTTCGGACCCCGGCCAAACTACGAGCAGTACTTC. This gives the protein CASSFGPRPNYEQYF.

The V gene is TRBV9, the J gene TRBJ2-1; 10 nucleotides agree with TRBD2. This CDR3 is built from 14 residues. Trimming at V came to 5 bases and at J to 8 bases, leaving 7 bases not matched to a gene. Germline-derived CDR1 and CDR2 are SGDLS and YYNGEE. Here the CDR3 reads CASSYLAGAYEQFF. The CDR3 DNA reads TGTGCCAGCAGTTATCTAGCGGGGGCGTATGAGCAGTTCTTC.

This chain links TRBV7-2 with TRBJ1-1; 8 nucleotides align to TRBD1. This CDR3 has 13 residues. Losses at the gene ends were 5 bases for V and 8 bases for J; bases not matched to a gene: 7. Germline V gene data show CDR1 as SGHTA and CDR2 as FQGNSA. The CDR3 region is CASSPGQGNEAFF. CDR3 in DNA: TGTGCCAGCAGCCCCGGACAGGGTAACGAAGCTTTCTTT.

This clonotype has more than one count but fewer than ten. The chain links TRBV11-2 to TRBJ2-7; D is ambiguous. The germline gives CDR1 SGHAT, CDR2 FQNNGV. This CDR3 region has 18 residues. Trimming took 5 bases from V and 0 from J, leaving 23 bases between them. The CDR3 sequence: CASSLNVPLSRSSYEQYF. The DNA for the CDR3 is TGTGCCAGCAGCCTCAACGTGCCACTTAGCCGAAGCTCCTACGAGCAGTACTTC. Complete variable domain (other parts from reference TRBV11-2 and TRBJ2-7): EAGVAQSPRYKIIEKRQSVAFWCNPISGHATLYWYQQILGQGPKLLIQFQNNGVVDDSQLPKDRFSAERLKGVDSTLKIQPAKLEDSAVYLCASSLNVPLSRSSYEQYFGPGTRLTVT.

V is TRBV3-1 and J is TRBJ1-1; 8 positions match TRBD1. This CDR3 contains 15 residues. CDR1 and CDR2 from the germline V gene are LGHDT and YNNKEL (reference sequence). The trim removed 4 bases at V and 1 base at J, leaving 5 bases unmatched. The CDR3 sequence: CASSRAGTGNTEAFF. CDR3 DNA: TGTGCCAGCAGCCGGGCCGGGACAGGGAACACTGAAGCTTTCTTT.

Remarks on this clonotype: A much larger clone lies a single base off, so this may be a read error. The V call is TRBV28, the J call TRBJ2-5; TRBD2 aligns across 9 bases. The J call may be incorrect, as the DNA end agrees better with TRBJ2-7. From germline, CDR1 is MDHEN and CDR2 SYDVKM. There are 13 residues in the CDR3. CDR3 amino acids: CASSLVAGDEQYF. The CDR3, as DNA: TGTGCCAGCAGTTTAGTAGCGGGGGACGAGCAGTACTTC.

CDR3 region: CASSHLTGLDTQYF. The CDR3 coding sequence is TGCGCCAGCAGCCACCTAACAGGGTTAGATACGCAGTATTTT. The rearrangement uses TRBV4-1 and TRBJ2-3; D is perhaps TRBD1 (6 bases). Germline loops: CDR1 MGHRA, CDR2 YSYEKL. This CDR3 spans 14 amino acids. Trimming left V 3 bases short and J 5 bases short, with 12 bases between.

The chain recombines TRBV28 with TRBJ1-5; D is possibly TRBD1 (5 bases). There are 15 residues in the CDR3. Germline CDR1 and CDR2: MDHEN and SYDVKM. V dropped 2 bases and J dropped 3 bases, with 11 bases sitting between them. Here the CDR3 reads CASSLGGGNNQPQHF. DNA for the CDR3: TGTGCCAGCAGTTTAGGGGGAGGGAACAATCAGCCCCAGCATTTT.

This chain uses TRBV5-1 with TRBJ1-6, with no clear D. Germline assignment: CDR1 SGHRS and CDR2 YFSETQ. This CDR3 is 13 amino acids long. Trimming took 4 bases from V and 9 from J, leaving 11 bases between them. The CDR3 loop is CASSENRGSPLHF. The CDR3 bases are TGCGCCAGCAGCGAAAACCGGGGTTCACCCCTCCACTTT.